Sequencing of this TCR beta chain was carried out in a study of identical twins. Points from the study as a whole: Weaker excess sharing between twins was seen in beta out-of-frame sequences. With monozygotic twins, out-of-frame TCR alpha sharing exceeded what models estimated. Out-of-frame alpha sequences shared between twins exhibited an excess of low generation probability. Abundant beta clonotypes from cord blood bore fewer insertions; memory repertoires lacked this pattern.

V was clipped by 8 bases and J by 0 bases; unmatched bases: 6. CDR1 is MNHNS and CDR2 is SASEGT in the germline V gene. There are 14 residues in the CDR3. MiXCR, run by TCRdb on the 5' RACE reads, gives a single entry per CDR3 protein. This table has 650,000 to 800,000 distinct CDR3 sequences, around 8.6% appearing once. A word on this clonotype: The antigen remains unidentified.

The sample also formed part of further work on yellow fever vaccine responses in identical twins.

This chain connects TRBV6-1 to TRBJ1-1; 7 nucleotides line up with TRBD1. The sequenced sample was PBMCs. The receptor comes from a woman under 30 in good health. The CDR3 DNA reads TGTGCCAGCCATCGACAGGGCATGAACACTGAAGCTTTCTTT. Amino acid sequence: CASHRQGMNTEAFF.